This T cell receptor (beta chain) derives from a study of blood T cell repertoires in COVID-19. Study summary: Both acute and convalescent COVID-19 samples were obtained from the United States, Italy and Spain. Sample material is recorded as cDNA or gDNA derived from T cells, B-cell-depleted T cells, or PBMCs.

CDR1 is SEHNR and CDR2 is FQNEAQ in the germline V gene (reference sequence). This CDR3 has 15 amino acids. J was trimmed by 9 bases and V by 10 bases; bases with no gene match: 14. As originally analysed: For nucleated cells, counts were estimated from reference gene primer amplification. Assay: immunoSEQ multiplex PCR; the TCRdb copy retains only in-frame clones and omits some. That table furnishes V, J and clone size, whereas the DNA furnished D and trimming. The table includes approximately 100,000 clones, around 90% detected once. This clonotype was sampled from a human donor with COVID-19, enrolled during active disease. The donor label of this sample is uncertain. The sample consisted of peripheral blood. The chain employs TRBV7-9 and TRBJ1-6, with TRBD1 identical over 8 bases. The CDR3 reads CATSSEDTGGSPLHF. CDR3 sequence (DNA): TGTGCCACCTCGTCCGAAGATACAGGGGGTTCACCCCTCCACTTT.